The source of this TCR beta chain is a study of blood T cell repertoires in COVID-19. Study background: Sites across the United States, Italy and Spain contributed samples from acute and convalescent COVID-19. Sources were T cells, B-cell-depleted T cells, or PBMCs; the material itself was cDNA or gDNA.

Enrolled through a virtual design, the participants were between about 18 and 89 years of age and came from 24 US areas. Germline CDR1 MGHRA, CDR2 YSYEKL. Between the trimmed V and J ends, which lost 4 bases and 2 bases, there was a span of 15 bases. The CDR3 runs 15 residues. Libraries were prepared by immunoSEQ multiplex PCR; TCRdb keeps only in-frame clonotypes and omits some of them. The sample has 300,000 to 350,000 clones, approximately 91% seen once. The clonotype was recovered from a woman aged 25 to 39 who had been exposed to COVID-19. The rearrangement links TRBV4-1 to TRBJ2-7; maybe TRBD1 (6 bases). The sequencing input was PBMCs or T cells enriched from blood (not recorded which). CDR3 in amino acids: CASSRTGTRAYEQYF. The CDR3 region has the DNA TGCGCCAGCAGCCGTACCGGGACAAGGGCCTACGAGCAGTACTTC.